This T cell receptor beta chain appears in the sequencing data of a study of T cells in Graves' hyperthyroidism and ophthalmopathy. Study overall: Peripheral blood was collected at initial diagnosis, before any treatment.

Trimming removed 4 bases from V and 5 bases from J, with 14 bases in between. The CDR3 covers 13 residues. Looked up from germline, CDR1 is GTSNPN and CDR2 is SVGIG (reference sequence). Study observations and caveats: Model-based prediction identified ophthalmopathy a median about 7 months prior to its onset. Blood also carried most thyroid clonotypes expanded above 0.001.

About this clonotype itself: What it binds is not known.

RNA transcripts gave rise to amplified TCR beta CDR3 regions. First-round RT-PCR of the TCR CDR3 relied on the HTBI primer set. TCRdb used MiXCR to reprocess the multiplex PCR reads, holding one entry per CDR3 protein. The data contain a few hundred thousand distinct CDR3 sequences, about 14% of them seen just once; the ten biggest clones take up less than 15%. Ahead of any ophthalmopathy symptoms, the blood sample was obtained at the first diagnosis of hyperthyroidism. V and J are TRBV30 and TRBJ1-1; D might be TRBD1 (5 bases). The receptor's source is a woman aged 40 to 55 with Graves' hyperthyroidism that later progressed to Graves' ophthalmopathy. Sequenced material: blood. CDR3 residues: CAWTPGHLTEAFF. The CDR3 DNA sequence: TGTGCCTGGACCCCTGGACACCTAACTGAAGCTTTCTTT.